Reported below is one TCR beta chain. Its antigen is unidentified. This sample stems from a study of T cells in Graves' hyperthyroidism and ophthalmopathy. Notes on the study in general: Ophthalmopathy was identified by the model a median approximately six months ahead of onset. A model of 13 V-J pairs discriminated ophthalmopathy from stable hyperthyroidism.

Exclusions: uncontrolled infection, other autoimmune disease, pregnancy, lactation. RNA transcripts provided the source from which TCR beta CDR3 regions were amplified. A first-round RT-PCR of the TCR CDR3 used the HTBI primer set. Each CDR3 protein is one row after TCRdb ran MiXCR on the multiplex PCR reads. This sample has around 600,000 distinct CDR3 sequences, with 16% found just once. The V end lost 4 bases, the J end lost 8 bases, and 14 bases lay between the germline ends. The CDR3 loop spans 13 amino acids. Germline V lookup: CDR1 SEHNR, CDR2 FQNEAQ (reference sequence). V and J are TRBV7-9 and TRBJ1-2; no clear D gene. Sequencing used blood. This clonotype originated in a woman between 35 and 50 years old with Graves' ophthalmopathy. Written as DNA, the CDR3 is TGTGCCAGCAGCTCCGGACCCGGCGGGGGCTACACCTTC. It is translated as CASSSGPGGGYTF. Based on the CDR3 plus reference TRBV7-9 and TRBJ1-2, the full variable domain is DTGVSQNPRHKITKRGQNVTFRCDPISEHNRLYWYRQTLGQGPEFLTYFQNEAQLEKSRLLSDRFSAERPKGSFSTLEIQRTEQGDSAMYLCASSSGPGGGYTFGSGTRLTVV.